This T cell receptor beta chain was recorded in a study of T cells after yellow fever vaccination (dated by TCRdb to between 2019 and 2020). With regard to the full study: The SMART-Seq v4 Ultra Low Input RNA kit was used to prepare libraries from fractions with low cell numbers. To follow T-cell clones before and after primary and booster YFV17D yellow fever vaccination, bulk TCR alpha and beta repertoires were sequenced over time. Two healthy male donors, one aged 18 to 29 and one aged 30 to 39 years, were included in the cohort. Blood samples were taken at several timepoints before and after primary and secondary immunization, and bulk PBMC replicates and cell subsets were isolated. Study-wide conclusions, independent of this receptor: Because abundant contaminating clonotypes from the bulk population could be contained in FACS-sorted repertoires, computational filtering was required. The secondary T-cell response was found to be weaker but faster than the primary response, with a peak reached on day 5 rather than on day 15. Most clones expanded after primary vaccination were re-detected after the booster (approximately 96% of CD4 and roughly 87% of CD8), suggesting broad memory maintenance. Only two donors were included in the study, so the extent to which the findings can be generalized is limited. A small share of clonotypes was detected in both CD4 and CD8 compartments, with the overlap likely arising from convergent recombination.

The CDR1 and CDR2 encoded by the germline V gene are KGHSH and LQKENI. From its cysteine to its phenylalanine, the CDR3 spans 13 amino acids. Just CDR3 DNA is preserved here, 39 bases in frame from base 1. The V end loses 2 bases and the J end loses 2 bases, and a stretch of 6 bases separates them. TCR cDNA was made using 5'RACE template switching, a step that added a universal primer site and unique molecular identifiers. cDNA synthesis was primed from both the TCR alpha and TCR beta constant segments. Library amplification involved two PCR steps, and the second step added sample barcodes and sequencing adapters. Sequencing of libraries was done on Illumina HiSeq 2500 (2x100 bp) or NovaSeq (2x150 bp). Per the original workflow: Reads were demultiplexed and collapsed into UMI consensus sequences with MIGEC, and V(D)J alignment was performed with MiXCR. Vaccine-responding clonotypes were identified with edgeR using replicate PBMC samples, with FDR below 0.01 and a log2 fold change above 5 up to day 15 being required. Each bulk clonotype received a CD4 or CD8 identity based on whether the sequenced CD4 or CD8 repertoire contained that clonotype at higher abundance. TCRdb reanalyzed the raw reads on its own, using fastp at Q25 for trimming and MiXCR for clone calling, and kept in-frame beta chains. All rows with the same CDR3 protein become a single entry with the most common DNA and genes. The V and J calls reflect TCRdb's pipeline rather than the authors' work. The sample data list roughly 120,000 distinct CDR3 sequences, and 7.2% of these were observed just once. Clones ranked in the top ten supply roughly 2.5% of the sample.

Read against the paper, the sample's treatment or condition label means: live attenuated yellow fever vaccine strain. A standard Ficoll-Paque protocol was used to isolate PBMCs from peripheral blood. CD4 and CD8 T-cell fractions were isolated with Dynabeads CD4 and CD8 positive selection kits. RNA was extracted with TriZol from bulk PBMCs, CD4 and CD8 fractions, and dextramer-positive and dextramer-negative fractions. This clonotype has ten or more counts. The specificity of this receptor is unknown. No much larger clone exists at a distance of one base, and base qualities are not known. Source: CD4+ T cells sorted from PBMCs, taken more than 40 days after the first yellow fever vaccination. The clonotype originates from a young man who received the YFV17D yellow fever vaccine. The sequence is built from TRBV18 and TRBJ2-5, with no reliable assignment of the D segment. The CDR3 has the sequence CASSPGTQETQYF. The sequenced DNA: TGTGCCAGCTCACCAGGTACACAAGAGACCCAGTACTTC.